This TCR beta chain was sequenced during a study of response to subunit inactivated influenza vaccine. TCRdb recomputed calls from the RT-PCR reads with MiXCR, one row per CDR3 protein. The sample yields about 610,000 distinct CDR3 sequences, roughly 15% seen once. This clonotype has more than one count but fewer than ten. V lost 5 bases to trimming and J lost 8 bases; unmatched junction nucleotides: 6. This CDR3 spans 12 amino acids. CDR1 and CDR2 (germline): MNHEY, SVGEGT. The receptor was isolated from a man aged 45-65 years who received an inactivated influenza vaccine. The sample here was PBMCs from blood, taken 12 days after vaccination. The chain carries TRBV6-2 or TRBV6-3 and TRBJ2-7; 7 nucleotides align to TRBD1. DNA of the CDR3: TGTGCCAGCAGTCGAGGGACAGAGAAGCAGTACTTC. Its translation is CASSRGTEKQYF.